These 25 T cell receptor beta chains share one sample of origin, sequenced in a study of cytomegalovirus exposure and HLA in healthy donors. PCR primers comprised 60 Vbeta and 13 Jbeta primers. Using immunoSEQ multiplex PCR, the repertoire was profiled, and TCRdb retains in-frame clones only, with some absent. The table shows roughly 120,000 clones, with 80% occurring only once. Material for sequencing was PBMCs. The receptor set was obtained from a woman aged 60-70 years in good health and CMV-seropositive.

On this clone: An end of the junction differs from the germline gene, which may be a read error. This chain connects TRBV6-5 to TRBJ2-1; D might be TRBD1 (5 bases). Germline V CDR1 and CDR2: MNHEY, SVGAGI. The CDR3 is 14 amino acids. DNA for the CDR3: TGTGCCAGCAGTTTCCAGACAGCTTACAATGAGCGGTTCTTC. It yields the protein CASSFQTAYNERFF.

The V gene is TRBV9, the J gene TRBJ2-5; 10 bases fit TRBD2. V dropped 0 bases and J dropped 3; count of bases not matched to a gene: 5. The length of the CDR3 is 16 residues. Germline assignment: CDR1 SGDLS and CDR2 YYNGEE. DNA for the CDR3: TGTGCCAGCAGCGTAGCCCCAGGACTAGCGGAAGAGACCCAGTACTTC. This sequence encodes CASSVAPGLAEETQYF.

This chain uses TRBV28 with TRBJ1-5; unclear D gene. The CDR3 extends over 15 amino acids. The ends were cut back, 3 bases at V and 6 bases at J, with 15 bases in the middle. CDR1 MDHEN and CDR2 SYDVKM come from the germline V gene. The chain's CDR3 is CASSFELEGSQPQHF. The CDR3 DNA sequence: TGTGCCAGCAGTTTCGAGTTGGAGGGTAGTCAGCCCCAGCATTTT. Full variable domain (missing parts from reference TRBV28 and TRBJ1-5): DVKVTQSSRYLVKRTGEKVFLECVQDMDHENMFWYRQDPGLGLRLIYFSYDVKMKEKGDIPEGYSVSREKKERFSLILESASTNQTSMYLCASSFELEGSQPQHFGDGTRLSIL.

CDR3 nucleotides: TGTGCCAGTAGTAACCGGCAGCAGGGTTCATCTCCCTACGAGCAGTACTTC. Translating it yields CASSNRQQGSSPYEQYF. This chain links TRBV19 with TRBJ2-7, with a tentative D call TRBD1 (5 bases). Deletions cut 4 bases from V and 2 bases from J, with 21 bases between. This CDR3 region has 17 residues. CDR1 is LNHDA, CDR2 SQIVND, per germline (reference sequence).

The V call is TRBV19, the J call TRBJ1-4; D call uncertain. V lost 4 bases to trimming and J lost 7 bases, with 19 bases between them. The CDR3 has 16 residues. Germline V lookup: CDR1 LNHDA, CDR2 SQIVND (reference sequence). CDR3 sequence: CASSTIPRPRGEKLFF. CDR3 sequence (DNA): TGTGCCAGTAGTACTATCCCGAGGCCCCGGGGTGAAAAACTGTTTTTT.

The DNA of the CDR3 is TGTGCCAGCAGTGGACAGGGACCTGGGCAGTTCTTC. Protein product: CASSGQGPGQFF. The V call is TRBV7-9, the J call TRBJ2-1; 8 bases match TRBD1. Germline CDR1 reads SEHNR; CDR2 reads FQNEAQ (reference sequence). The CDR3 consists of 12 residues. With 6 bases clipped from V and 12 bases from J, the junction kept 7 bases outside the gene matches.

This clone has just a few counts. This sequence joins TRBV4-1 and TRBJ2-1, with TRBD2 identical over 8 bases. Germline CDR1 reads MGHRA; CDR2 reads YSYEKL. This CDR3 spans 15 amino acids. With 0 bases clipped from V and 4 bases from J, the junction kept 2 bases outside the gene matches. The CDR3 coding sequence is TGCGCCAGCAGCCAAGATTCTAGCGGGTACAATGAGCAGTTCTTC. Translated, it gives CASSQDSSGYNEQFF.

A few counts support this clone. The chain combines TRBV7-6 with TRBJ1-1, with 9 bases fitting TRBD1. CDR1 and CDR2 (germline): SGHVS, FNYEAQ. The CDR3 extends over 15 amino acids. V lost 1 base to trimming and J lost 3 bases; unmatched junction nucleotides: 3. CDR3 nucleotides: TGTGCCAGCAGCTTAGGGACAGGGGCCGACACTGAAGCTTTCTTT. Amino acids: CASSLGTGADTEAFF.

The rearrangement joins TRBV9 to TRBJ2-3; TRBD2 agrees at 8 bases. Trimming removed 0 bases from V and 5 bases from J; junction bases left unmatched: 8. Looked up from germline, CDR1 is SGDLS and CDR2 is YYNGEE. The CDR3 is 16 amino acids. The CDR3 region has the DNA TGTGCCAGCAGCGTAGGTACAACGGGGGGGCTAGATACGCAGTATTTT. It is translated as CASSVGTTGGLDTQYF.

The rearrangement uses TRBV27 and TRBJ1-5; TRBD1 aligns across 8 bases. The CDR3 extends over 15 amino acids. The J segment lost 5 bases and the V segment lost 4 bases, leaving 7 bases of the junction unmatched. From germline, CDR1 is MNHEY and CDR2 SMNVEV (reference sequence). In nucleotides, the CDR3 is TGTGCCAGCAGTTGGGGGACAGGCAGTCATCAGCCCCAGCATTTT. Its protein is CASSWGTGSHQPQHF.

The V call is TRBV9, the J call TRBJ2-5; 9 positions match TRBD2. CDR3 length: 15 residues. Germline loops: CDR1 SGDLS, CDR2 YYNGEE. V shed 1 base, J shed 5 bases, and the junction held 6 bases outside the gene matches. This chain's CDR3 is CASSVSSGGSETQYF. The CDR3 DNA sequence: TGTGCCAGCAGCGTATCGAGCGGGGGGTCGGAGACCCAGTACTTC.

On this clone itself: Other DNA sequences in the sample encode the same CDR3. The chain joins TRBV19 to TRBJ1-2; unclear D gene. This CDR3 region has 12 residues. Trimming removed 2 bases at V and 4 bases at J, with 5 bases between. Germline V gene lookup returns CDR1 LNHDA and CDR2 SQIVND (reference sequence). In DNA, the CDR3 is TGTGCCAGTAGTATACGCGGCTATGGCTACACCTTC. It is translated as CASSIRGYGYTF.

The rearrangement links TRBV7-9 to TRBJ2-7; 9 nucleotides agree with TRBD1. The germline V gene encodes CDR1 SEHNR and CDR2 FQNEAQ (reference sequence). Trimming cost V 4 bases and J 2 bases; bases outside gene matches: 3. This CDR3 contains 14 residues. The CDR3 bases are TGTGCCAGCAGCTCCGGACAGGGGACCTACGAGCAGTACTTC. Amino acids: CASSSGQGTYEQYF.

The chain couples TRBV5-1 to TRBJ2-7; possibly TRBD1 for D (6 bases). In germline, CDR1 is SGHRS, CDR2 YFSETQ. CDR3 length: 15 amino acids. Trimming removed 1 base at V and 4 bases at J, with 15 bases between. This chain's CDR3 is CASSLTPGHTYEQYF. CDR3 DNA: TGCGCCAGCAGCTTGACGCCGGGACATACTTACGAGCAGTACTTC.

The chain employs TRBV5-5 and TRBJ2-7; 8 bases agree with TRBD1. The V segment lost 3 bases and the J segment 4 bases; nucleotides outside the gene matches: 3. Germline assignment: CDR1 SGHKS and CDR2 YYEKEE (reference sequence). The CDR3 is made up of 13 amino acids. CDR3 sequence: CASSWTGLYEQYF. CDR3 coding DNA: TGTGCCAGCAGCTGGACAGGGTTGTACGAGCAGTACTTC. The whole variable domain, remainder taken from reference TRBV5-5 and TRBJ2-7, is DAGVTQSPTHLIKTRGQQVTLRCSPISGHKSVSWYQQVLGQGPQFIFQYYEKEERGRGNFPDRFSARQFPNYSSELNVNALLLGDSALYLCASSWTGLYEQYFGPGTRLTVT.

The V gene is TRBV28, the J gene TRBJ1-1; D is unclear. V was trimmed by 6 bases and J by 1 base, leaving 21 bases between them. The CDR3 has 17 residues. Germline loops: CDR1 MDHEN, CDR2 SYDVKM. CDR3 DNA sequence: TGTGCCAGCAGCCCAGCGGGAACGTACAAACGGAACACTGAAGCTTTCTTT. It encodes CASSPAGTYKRNTEAFF.

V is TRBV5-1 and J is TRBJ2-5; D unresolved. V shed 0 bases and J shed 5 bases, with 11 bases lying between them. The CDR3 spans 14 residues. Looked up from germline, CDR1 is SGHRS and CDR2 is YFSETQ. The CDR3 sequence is CASSLGAGLETQYF. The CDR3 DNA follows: TGCGCCAGCAGCTTGGGCGCTGGTTTGGAGACCCAGTACTTC.

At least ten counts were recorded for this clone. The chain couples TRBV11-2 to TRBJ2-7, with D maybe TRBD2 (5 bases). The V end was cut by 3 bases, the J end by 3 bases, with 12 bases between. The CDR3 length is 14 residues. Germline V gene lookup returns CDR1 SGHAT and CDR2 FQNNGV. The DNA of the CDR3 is TGTGCCAGCAGCTTCCGGGGTAACTACTACGAGCAGTACTTC. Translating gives CASSFRGNYYEQYF.

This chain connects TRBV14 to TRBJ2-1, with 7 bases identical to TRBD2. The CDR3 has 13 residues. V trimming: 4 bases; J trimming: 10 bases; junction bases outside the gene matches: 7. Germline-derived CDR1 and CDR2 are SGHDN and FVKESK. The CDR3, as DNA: TGTGCCAGCAGCCTTTCCCTAGCGGTCGAGCAGTTCTTC. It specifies CASSLSLAVEQFF.

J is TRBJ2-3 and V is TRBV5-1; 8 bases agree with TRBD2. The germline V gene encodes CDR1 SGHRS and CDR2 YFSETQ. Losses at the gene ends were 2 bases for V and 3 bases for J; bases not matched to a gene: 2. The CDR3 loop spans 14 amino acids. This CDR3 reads CASSFGLATDTQYF. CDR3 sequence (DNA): TGCGCCAGCAGCTTCGGACTAGCTACAGATACGCAGTATTTT.

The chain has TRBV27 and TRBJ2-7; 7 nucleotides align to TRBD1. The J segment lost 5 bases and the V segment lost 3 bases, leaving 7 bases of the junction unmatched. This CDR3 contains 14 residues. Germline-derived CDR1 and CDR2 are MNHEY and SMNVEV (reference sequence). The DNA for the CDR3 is TGTGCCAGCAGTTTGGAGACAGGGTCGCACGAGCAGTACTTC. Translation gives CASSLETGSHEQYF.

In DNA, the CDR3 is TGTGCCAGCAGCTTACCCCCTGTAGGACAGGGGGCCGGGGAGCTGTTTTTT. It yields the protein CASSLPPVGQGAGELFF. The chain couples TRBV7-8 to TRBJ2-2, with 10 bases fitting TRBD1. The CDR3 runs to 17 residues. Per germline, CDR1 SGHVS and CDR2 FQNEAQ. The V gene end was trimmed by 2 bases and the J gene end by 6 bases; junction bases not matched to a gene: 9.

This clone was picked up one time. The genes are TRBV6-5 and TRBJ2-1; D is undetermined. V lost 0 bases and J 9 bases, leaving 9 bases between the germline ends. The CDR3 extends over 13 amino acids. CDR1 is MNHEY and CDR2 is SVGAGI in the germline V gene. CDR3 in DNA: TGTGCCAGCAGTTACTCCCCCCTAGGTGAGCAGTTCTTC. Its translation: CASSYSPLGEQFF.

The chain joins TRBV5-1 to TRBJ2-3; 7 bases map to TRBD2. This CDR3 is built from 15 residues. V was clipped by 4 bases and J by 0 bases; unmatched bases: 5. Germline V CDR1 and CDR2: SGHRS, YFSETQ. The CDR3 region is CASSLLAVSTDTQYF. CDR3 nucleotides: TGCGCCAGCAGCCTGCTAGCGGTTAGCACAGATACGCAGTATTTT.

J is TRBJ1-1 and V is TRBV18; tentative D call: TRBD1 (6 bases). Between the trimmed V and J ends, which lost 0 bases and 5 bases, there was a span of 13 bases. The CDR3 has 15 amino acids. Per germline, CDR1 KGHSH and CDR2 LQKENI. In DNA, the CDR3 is TGTGCCAGCTCACCACCGATAAGAAGGGGGACTGAAGCTTTCTTT. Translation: CASSPPIRRGTEAFF.